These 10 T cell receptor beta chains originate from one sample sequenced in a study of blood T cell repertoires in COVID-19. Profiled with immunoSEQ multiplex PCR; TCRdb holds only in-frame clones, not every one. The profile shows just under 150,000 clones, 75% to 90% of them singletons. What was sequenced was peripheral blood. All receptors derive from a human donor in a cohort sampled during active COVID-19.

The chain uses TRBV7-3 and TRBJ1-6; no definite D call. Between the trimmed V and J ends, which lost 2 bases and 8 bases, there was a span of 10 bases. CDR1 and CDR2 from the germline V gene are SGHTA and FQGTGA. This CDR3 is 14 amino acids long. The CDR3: CASSLARRDSPLHF. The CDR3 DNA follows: TGTGCCAGCAGCTTAGCGAGGAGGGATTCACCCCTCCACTTT. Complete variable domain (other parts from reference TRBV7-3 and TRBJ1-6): GAGVSQTPSNKVTEKGKYVELRCDPISGHTALYWYRQSLGQGPEFLIYFQGTGAADDSGLPNDRFFAVRPEGSVSTLKIQRTERGDSAVYLCASSLARRDSPLHFGNGTRLTVT.

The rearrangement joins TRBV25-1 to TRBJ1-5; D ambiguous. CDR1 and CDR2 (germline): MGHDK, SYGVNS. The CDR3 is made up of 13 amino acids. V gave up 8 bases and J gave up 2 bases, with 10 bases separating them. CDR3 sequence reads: CASGPFGNQPQHF. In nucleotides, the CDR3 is TGTGCCAGCGGGCCATTCGGCAATCAGCCCCAGCATTTT.

Here the CDR3 reads CASSVAGVEGNEQFF. As DNA, the CDR3 is TGTGCCAGCAGCGTAGCGGGCGTCGAGGGGAATGAGCAGTTCTTC. The rearrangement joins TRBV6-5 to TRBJ2-1; TRBD2 matches 7 bases. The CDR3 spans 15 residues. With 6 bases clipped from V and 7 bases from J, the junction kept 12 bases outside the gene matches. Germline assignment: CDR1 MNHEY and CDR2 SVGAGI.

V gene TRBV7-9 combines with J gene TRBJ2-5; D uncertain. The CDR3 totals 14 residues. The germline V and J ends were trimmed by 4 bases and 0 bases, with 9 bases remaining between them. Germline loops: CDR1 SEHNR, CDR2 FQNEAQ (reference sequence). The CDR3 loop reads CASSSDGYQETQYF. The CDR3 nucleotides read TGTGCCAGCAGCTCAGACGGGTACCAAGAGACCCAGTACTTC. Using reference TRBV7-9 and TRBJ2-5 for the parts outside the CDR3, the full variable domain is DTGVSQNPRHKITKRGQNVTFRCDPISEHNRLYWYRQTLGQGPEFLTYFQNEAQLEKSRLLSDRFSAERPKGSFSTLEIQRTEQGDSAMYLCASSSDGYQETQYFGPGTRLLVL.

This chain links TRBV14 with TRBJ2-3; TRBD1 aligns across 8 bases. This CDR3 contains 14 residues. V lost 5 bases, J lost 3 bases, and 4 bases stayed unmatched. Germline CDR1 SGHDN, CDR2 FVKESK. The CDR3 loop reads CASSVQGATDTQYF. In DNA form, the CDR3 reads TGTGCCAGCAGCGTGCAGGGGGCTACAGATACGCAGTATTTT.

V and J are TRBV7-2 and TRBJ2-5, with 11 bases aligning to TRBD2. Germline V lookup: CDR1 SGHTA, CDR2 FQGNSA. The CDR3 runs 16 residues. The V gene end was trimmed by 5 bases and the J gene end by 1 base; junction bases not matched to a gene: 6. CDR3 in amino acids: CASSPGTSGFQETQYF. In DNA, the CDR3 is TGTGCCAGCAGCCCGGGGACTAGCGGATTCCAAGAGACCCAGTACTTC.

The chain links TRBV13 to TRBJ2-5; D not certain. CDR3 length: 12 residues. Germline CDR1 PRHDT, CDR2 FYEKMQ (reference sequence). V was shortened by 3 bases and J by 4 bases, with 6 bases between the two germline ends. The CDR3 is CASSFPRETQYF. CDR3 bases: TGTGCCAGCAGCTTTCCCCGAGAGACCCAGTACTTC.

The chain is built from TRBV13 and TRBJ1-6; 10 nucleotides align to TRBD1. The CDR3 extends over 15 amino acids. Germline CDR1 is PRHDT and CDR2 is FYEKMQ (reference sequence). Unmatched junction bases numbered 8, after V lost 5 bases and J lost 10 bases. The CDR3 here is CASSNRDRGGSPLHF. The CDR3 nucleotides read TGTGCCAGCAGCAATCGGGACAGGGGAGGCTCACCCCTCCACTTT.

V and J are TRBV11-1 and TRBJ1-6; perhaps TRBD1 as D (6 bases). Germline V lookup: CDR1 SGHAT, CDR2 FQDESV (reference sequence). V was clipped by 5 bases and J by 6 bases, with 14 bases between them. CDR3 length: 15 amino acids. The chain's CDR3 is CASSPWAGANSPLHF. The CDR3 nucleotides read TGTGCCAGCAGCCCATGGGCAGGGGCTAATTCACCCCTCCACTTT.

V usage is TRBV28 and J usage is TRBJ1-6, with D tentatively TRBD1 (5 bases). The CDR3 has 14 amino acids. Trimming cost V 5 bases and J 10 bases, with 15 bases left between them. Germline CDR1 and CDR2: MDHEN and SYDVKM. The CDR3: CASSLGAGGSPLHF. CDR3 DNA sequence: TGTGCCAGCAGTCTAGGGGCGGGAGGGTCACCCCTCCACTTT.